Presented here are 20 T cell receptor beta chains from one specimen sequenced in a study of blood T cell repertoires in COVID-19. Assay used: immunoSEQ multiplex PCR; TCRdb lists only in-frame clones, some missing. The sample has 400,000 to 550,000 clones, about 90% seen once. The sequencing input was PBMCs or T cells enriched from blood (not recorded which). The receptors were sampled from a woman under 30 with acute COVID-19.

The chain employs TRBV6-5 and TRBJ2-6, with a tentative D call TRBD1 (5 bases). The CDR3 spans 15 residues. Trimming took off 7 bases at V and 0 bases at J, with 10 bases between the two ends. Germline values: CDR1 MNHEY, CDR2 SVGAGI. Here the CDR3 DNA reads TGTGCCAGCATGGGGCGATACTCTGGGGCCAACGTCCTGACTTTC. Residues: CASMGRYSGANVLTF.

The chain's CDR3 is CASSDSGRTYEQYF. The DNA of the CDR3 is TGTGCCAGCAGCGACTCCGGGAGGACTTACGAGCAGTACTTC. This chain joins TRBV5-8 and TRBJ2-7; 7 bases agree with TRBD2. The germline V gene has CDR1 SGHTS and CDR2 YDEGEE. The CDR3 covers 14 residues. Trimming removed 4 bases from V and 4 bases from J; junction bases left unmatched: 8.

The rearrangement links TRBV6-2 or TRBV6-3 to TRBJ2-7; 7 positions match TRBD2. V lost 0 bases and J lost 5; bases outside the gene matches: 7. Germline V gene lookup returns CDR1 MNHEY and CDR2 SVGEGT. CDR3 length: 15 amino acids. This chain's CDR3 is CASSYSRGRINEQYF. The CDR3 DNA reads TGTGCCAGCAGTTACTCGCGCGGGAGAATAAACGAGCAGTACTTC.

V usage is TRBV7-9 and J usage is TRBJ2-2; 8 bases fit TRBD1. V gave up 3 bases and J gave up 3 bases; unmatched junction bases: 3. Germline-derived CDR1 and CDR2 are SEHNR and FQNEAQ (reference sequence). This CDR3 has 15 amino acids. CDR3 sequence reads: CASSFDRGYTGELFF. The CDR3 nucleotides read TGTGCCAGCAGCTTCGACAGGGGCTACACCGGGGAGCTGTTTTTT. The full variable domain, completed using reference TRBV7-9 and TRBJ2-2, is DTGVSQNPRHKITKRGQNVTFRCDPISEHNRLYWYRQTLGQGPEFLTYFQNEAQLEKSRLLSDRFSAERPKGSFSTLEIQRTEQGDSAMYLCASSFDRGYTGELFFGEGSRLTVL.

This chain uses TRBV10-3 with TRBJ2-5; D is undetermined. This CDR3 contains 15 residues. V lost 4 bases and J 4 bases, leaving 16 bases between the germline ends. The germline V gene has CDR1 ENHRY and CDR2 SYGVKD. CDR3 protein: CAISGLFARTETQYF. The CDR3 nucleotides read TGTGCCATCAGTGGGCTATTTGCTAGAACAGAGACCCAGTACTTC.

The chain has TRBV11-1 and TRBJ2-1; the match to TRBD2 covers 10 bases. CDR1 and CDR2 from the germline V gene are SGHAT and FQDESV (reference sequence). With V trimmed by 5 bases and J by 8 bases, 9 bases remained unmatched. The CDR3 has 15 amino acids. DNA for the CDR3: TGTGCCAGCAGCCTACTGAGCGGGGGGGCCCATGAGCAGTTCTTC. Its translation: CASSLLSGGAHEQFF.

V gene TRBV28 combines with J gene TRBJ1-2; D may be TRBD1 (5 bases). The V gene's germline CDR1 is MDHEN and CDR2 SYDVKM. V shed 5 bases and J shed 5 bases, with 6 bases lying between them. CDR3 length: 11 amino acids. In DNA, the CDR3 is TGTGCCAGCAGTAGACAGTATGGCTACACCTTC. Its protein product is CASSRQYGYTF.

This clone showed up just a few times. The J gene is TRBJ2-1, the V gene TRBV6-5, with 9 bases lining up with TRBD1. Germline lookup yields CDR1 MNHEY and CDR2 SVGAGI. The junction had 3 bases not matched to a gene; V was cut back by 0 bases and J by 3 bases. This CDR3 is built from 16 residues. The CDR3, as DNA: TGTGCCAGCAGTTACTCCGGGACAGGGATCTACAATGAGCAGTTCTTC. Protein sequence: CASSYSGTGIYNEQFF.

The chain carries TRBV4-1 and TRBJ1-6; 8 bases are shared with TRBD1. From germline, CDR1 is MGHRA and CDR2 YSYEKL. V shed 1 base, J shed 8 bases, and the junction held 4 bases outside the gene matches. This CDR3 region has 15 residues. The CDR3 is CASSQADRVDSPLHF. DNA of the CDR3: TGCGCCAGCAGCCAAGCGGACAGGGTGGATTCACCCCTCCACTTT.

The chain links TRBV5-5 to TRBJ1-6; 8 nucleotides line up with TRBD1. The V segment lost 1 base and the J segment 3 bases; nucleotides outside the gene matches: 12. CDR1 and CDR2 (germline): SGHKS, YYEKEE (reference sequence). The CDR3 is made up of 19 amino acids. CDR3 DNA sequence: TGTGCCAGCAGCTTGTTTTTCGGGGACAGGCCGAACTATAATTCACCCCTCCACTTT. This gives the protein CASSLFFGDRPNYNSPLHF.

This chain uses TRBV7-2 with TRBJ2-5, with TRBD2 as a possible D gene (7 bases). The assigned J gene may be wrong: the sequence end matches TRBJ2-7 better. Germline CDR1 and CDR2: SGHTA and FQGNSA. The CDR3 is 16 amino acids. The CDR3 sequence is CASSPGEGRSSYEQYF. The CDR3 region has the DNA TGTGCCAGCAGCCCAGGGGAGGGTAGGAGCTCCTACGAGCAGTACTTC.

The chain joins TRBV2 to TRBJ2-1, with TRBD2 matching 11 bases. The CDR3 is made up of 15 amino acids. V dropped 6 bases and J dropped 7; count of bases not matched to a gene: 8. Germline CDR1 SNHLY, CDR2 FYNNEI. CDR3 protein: CASSTLAGVLNEQFF. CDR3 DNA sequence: TGTGCCAGCAGCACACTAGCGGGGGTATTGAATGAGCAGTTCTTC.

CDR3 sequence: CASSSMGQSSYEQYF. For the CDR3, the DNA is TGCGCCAGCAGTAGTATGGGACAGTCATCCTACGAGCAGTACTTC. The chain employs TRBV5-1 and TRBJ2-7; 7 positions match TRBD1. V lost 5 bases, J lost 1 base, and 9 bases stayed unmatched. The germline CDR1 and CDR2 sequences are SGHRS and YFSETQ. The length of the CDR3 is 15 residues. Full variable domain (rest looked up from reference TRBV5-1 and TRBJ2-7): KAGVTQTPRYLIKTRGQQVTLSCSPISGHRSVSWYQQTPGQGLQFLFEYFSETQRNKGNFPGRFSGRQFSNSRSEMNVSTLELGDSALYLCASSSMGQSSYEQYFGPGTRLTVT.

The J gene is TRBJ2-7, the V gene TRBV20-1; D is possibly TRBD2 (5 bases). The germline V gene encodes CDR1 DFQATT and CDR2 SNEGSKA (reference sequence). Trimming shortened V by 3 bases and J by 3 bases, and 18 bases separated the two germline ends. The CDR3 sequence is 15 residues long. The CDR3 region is CSASDGRAAGYEQYF. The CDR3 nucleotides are TGCAGTGCTAGTGATGGGAGAGCTGCGGGCTACGAGCAGTACTTC.

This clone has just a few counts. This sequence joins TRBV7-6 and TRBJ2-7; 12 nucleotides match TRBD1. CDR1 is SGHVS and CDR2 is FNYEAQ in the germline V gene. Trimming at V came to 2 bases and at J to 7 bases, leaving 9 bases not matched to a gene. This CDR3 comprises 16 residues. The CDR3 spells CASSLSFGTGGREQYF. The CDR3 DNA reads TGTGCCAGCAGCTTAAGTTTTGGGACAGGGGGCCGAGAGCAGTACTTC.

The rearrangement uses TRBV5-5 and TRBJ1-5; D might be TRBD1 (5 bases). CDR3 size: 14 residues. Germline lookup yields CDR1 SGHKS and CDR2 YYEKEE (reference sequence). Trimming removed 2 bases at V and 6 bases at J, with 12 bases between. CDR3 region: CASSLQVDGQPQHF. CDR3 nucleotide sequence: TGTGCCAGCAGCTTACAGGTAGACGGTCAGCCCCAGCATTTT. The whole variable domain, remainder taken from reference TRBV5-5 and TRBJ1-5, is DAGVTQSPTHLIKTRGQQVTLRCSPISGHKSVSWYQQVLGQGPQFIFQYYEKEERGRGNFPDRFSARQFPNYSSELNVNALLLGDSALYLCASSLQVDGQPQHFGDGTRLSIL.

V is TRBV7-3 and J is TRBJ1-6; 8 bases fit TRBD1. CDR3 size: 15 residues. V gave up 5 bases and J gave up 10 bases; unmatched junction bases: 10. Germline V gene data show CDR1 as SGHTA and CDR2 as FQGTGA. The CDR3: CASSLRQGNNSPLHF. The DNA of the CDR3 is TGTGCCAGCAGCCTTCGACAGGGGAACAACTCACCCCTCCACTTT.

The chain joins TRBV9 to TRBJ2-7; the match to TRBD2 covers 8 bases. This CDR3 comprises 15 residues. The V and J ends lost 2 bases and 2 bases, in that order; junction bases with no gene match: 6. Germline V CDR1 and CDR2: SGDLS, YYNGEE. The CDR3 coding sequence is TGTGCCAGCAGCGTGGATAGCGGGAATACCTACGAGCAGTACTTC. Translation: CASSVDSGNTYEQYF.

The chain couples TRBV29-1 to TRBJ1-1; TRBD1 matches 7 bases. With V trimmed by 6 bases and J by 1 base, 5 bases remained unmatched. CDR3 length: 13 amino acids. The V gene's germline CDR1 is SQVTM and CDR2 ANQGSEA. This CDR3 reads CSVSQGENTEAFF. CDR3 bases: TGCAGCGTGAGTCAGGGGGAGAACACTGAAGCTTTCTTT.

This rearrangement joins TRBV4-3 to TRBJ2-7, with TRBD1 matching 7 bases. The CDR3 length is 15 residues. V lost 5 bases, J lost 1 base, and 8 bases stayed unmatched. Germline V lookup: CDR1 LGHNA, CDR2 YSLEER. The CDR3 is CASSKADRASYEQYF. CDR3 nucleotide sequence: TGCGCCAGCAGCAAAGCTGACAGGGCTTCCTACGAGCAGTACTTC.